The sequence of this TCR beta chain was determined in a study of T cells in Graves' hyperthyroidism and ophthalmopathy. Study-level results: Ophthalmopathy was separated from stable hyperthyroidism by a 13 V-J model. Blood samples included most of the expanded thyroid clonotypes exceeding 0.001.

The CDR3 is made up of 12 amino acids. With 7 bases removed from V and 7 bases from J, the gap between germline ends came to 10 bases. TCR beta CDR3 regions were amplified from RNA transcripts. Carried out on the TCR CDR3, a first-round RT-PCR used the HTBI primer set. Using its own MiXCR run on the multiplex PCR reads, TCRdb lists one record per CDR3 protein. The sample consists of around 540,000 distinct CDR3 sequences, 35% to 55% of them appearing once. For Graves' hyperthyroidism to be stable, ophthalmopathy could not progress within 18 months. Diagnostic assessment was based on clinical symptoms, serum thyroxine and TRAb, thyroid ultrasound and orbital computed tomography. This clonotype has just one count. Its antigen is currently unknown.

The sequence came from a woman aged 18-29 years with Graves' hyperthyroidism. Sequenced sample: peripheral blood or thyroid tissue (not recorded which). J is TRBJ1-4 and V is TRBV12-3 or TRBV12-4; D is unclear. The CDR3 region has the DNA TGTGCCAGCAATAAAAGACGTGAAAAACTGTTTTTT. Amino acid sequence: CASNKRREKLFF.